This T cell receptor (beta chain) was sequenced in a study of T cell responses to AZD1222 COVID-19 vaccine. Broader study findings: Seropositive AZD1222 recipients at baseline numbered only 5 or 6.

This clone has a single count. What it binds is not known. V was pared by 4 bases and J by 5 bases, with 14 bases between. This CDR3 spans 14 amino acids. Germline lookup yields CDR1 LNHNV and CDR2 YYDKDF (reference sequence). Sequenced by immunoSEQ multiplex PCR; TCRdb stores in-frame clones only, minus some. The sample records under 200,000 clones, over 80% being singletons. The source is an adult in good health. Specimen: peripheral blood, collected on day 0 of AZD1222 vaccination. The V and J genes are TRBV15 and TRBJ1-2; no reliable D call. CDR3 DNA: TGTGCCACCAGCAAGATCCGTGACGGATATGGCTACACCTTC. Its protein product is CATSKIRDGYGYTF. Filled out from reference TRBV15 and TRBJ1-2, the complete variable domain reads DAMVIQNPRYQVTQFGKPVTLSCSQTLNHNVMYWYQQKSSQAPKLLFHYYDKDFNNEADTPDNFQSRRPNTSFCFLDIRSPGLGDTAMYLCATSKIRDGYGYTFGSGTRLTVV.